Sequencing of this TCR beta chain was carried out in a study of T cells after yellow fever vaccination (dated by TCRdb to about 2019). Background for the entire study: Libraries from fractions with low cell numbers were prepared with the SMART-Seq v4 Ultra Low Input RNA kit. To track T-cell clones before and after primary and booster YFV17D yellow fever vaccination, bulk TCR alpha and beta repertoires were sequenced longitudinally. Two healthy male donors, one aged 18 to 30 and one aged 30 to 40 years, were included in the cohort. Blood was collected at multiple timepoints before and after primary and secondary immunization, and bulk PBMC replicates and cell subsets were isolated.

This clonotype was counted a few times. The antigen it recognizes is unknown. The record has no base qualities; no much larger clone is one base away. This sample's treatment or condition label indicates: live attenuated yellow fever vaccine strain. At each blood-draw timepoint, two biological replicates of bulk PBMCs were collected. PBMCs were isolated from peripheral blood using a standard Ficoll-Paque protocol. RNA was extracted with TriZol from bulk PBMCs, CD4 and CD8 fractions, and dextramer-positive and dextramer-negative fractions. Trimming at the junction amounts to 10 bases on V and 2 bases on J, and the germline ends lie 17 bases apart. The cysteine opens and the phenylalanine closes a CDR3 of 15 amino acids. Of all the DNA, just the CDR3 is kept, 45 bases in frame from base 1. The research as a whole found: A small fraction of clonotypes appeared in both the CD4 and CD8 compartments, likely as a result of convergent recombination. FACS-sorted repertoires could contain abundant contaminating clonotypes from the bulk population, so computational filtering was required. Compared with the primary T-cell response, the secondary T-cell response was faster but weaker, reaching its peak on day 5 rather than on day 15. Only two donors were included in the study, so the extent to which the findings can be generalized is limited. After the booster, most clones that had expanded after primary vaccination were detected again (around 96% of CD4 and under 90% of CD8), suggesting broad maintenance of memory.

TCR cDNA was made using 5'RACE template switching, a step that added a universal primer site and unique molecular identifiers. Priming for cDNA synthesis came from both the TCR alpha and TCR beta constant segments. Library amplification involved two PCR steps, and the second step added sample barcodes and sequencing adapters. Sequencing of libraries was performed on Illumina HiSeq 2500 (2x100 bp) or NovaSeq (2x150 bp). Per the source publication's procedure: Demultiplexing of reads and collapsing into UMI consensus sequences were performed with MIGEC, and V(D)J alignment was carried out with MiXCR. Vaccine-responding clonotypes were identified with edgeR using replicate PBMC samples, with FDR below 0.01 and a log2 fold change above 5 up to day 15 being required. Each bulk clonotype was labeled CD4 or CD8 based on which sequenced repertoire, CD4 or CD8, contained the clonotype at higher abundance. TCRdb's own reprocessing of the public reads used fastp at Q25 and MiXCR and kept productive beta chains. Here each entry gathers all rows of one CDR3 protein and keeps the most common genes and DNA. Clone size and V and J calls follow TCRdb, not the original study. In this sample the table shows fewer than 650,000 distinct CDR3 sequences, 21% of which occur a single time. The top ten clones comprise 15% to 20% of the sample.

The source was PBMCs, collected less than 25 days after the first yellow fever vaccination. The receptor chain draws on TRBV12-3 or TRBV12-4 and TRBJ2-2; a tentative D call is TRBD2 (6 bases match). The TCR originated in a young man who received the YFV17D yellow fever vaccine. The nucleotides read TGTGCCACCATGGGTACCGGGGGTAACACCGGGGAGCTGTTTTTT. This encodes CATMGTGGNTGELFF.